The text below deals with one T cell receptor beta chain. This clonotype was counted many times. The specificity of this receptor is unknown. No base quality information exists; no much larger clone differs at one position. Looking up the germline V gene (reference sequence) yields CDR1 DFQATT and CDR2 SNEGSKA. The CDR3 numbers 12 residues from cysteine through phenylalanine. This entry keeps only the CDR3 DNA: 36 bases, framed from base 1. Relative to germline, V is 0 bases shorter and J is 9 bases shorter, with 10 bases between their ends. The entry originates in a study of T-cell reconstitution after alpha-beta-depleted transplantation in children (dated by TCRdb to 2015 to 2016). Study-wide context: T-cell immune reconstitution after TCRalphabeta/CD19-depleted allogeneic hematopoietic cell transplantation in children was quantitatively tracked in the study by means of TCR repertoire profiling.

The library was produced with PCR. The sample was run on an Illumina HiSeq 2500. To normalize quantification of the TCRbeta repertoire, the TCR libraries were built with molecular barcoding that relied on unique molecular identifiers. TCRdb applied fastp at Q25 and MiXCR to the public reads, then kept only in-frame beta chains. Each entry is one CDR3 protein sequence, shown with its most common DNA and genes. Recorded for this sample are 230,000 or so distinct CDR3 sequences; 12% of them occurred a single time. Approximately 2.4% of the sample is held by the ten biggest clonotypes. The chain is encoded by TRBV20-1 joined to TRBJ2-3; a weak D assignment points to TRBD1 (6 bases agree). The sample was PBMCs from the stem cell graft donor, taken from the stem cell graft. This clonotype was sampled from a human donor who donated a stem cell graft to a child with acute lymphoblastic leukemia. The CDR3 reads CSARDTGYTQYF. The nucleotides read TGCAGTGCTAGAGATACAGGGTACACGCAGTATTTT.